The 2 T cell receptor beta chains reported below all come from one sample, sequenced in a study of circulating CD8 cells and anti-PD-1 response in melanoma. TCR libraries were prepared from approximately 15 ng of total RNA with the QIAseq Immune Repertoire TCR panel. TCRdb processed the reads anew with MiXCR; each CDR3 protein has one entry. This sample has roughly 1,100 distinct CDR3 sequences; about 6.2% occur once, and the top ten carry 10% to 14%. Live CD3+CD8+TCRalphabeta+ cells were sorted into four subsets by PD-1 and/or TIGIT. Sequenced here: CD8+ T cells from PBMCs, sampled at baseline or after one month of anti-PD-1 therapy (not recorded which). The receptors originated from a human donor with melanoma.

This clonotype is deemed medium-sized (0.01 to 0.1%). The chain has TRBV4-2 and TRBJ1-5, with D hard to call. Trimming removed 5 bases at V and 4 bases at J, with 18 bases between. CDR1 and CDR2 from the germline V gene are LGHNA and YNFKEQ. CDR3 length equals 16 residues. The CDR3 region has the DNA TGTGCCAGCAGCTCACGGGGTTCACGGGGAAATCAGCCCCAGCATTTT. This encodes CASSSRGSRGNQPQHF.

In its sample, this clonotype ranks as medium-sized (0.01 to 0.1%). The J gene is TRBJ2-2, the V gene TRBV20-1, with 12 bases identical to TRBD2. From germline, CDR1 is DFQATT and CDR2 SNEGSKA (reference sequence). V lost 3 bases to trimming and J lost 5 bases; unmatched junction nucleotides: 4. The CDR3 consists of 15 residues. The CDR3, as DNA: TGCAGTGCTAGGACTAGCGGGGGAGGAACCGGGGAGCTGTTTTTT. This translates into CSARTSGGGTGELFF.